Included here is one T cell receptor (beta chain) sequence, with context. Sequenced by immunoSEQ multiplex PCR; TCRdb stores in-frame clones only, minus some. The table lists 90,000 or so clones, approximately 86% of them singletons. The sample comes from a study of identifying expanded T cells in peripheral blood. Sequenced material: blood. This TCR derives from a person aged 18 to 75 in good health.

The CDR3 nucleotides are TGTGCCAGCAGCCCAGGGGGCAGGGCTGAAGCTTTCTTT. Protein sequence: CASSPGGRAEAFF. This chain connects TRBV11-3 to TRBJ1-1, with 8 bases matching TRBD1. CDR1 and CDR2 from the germline V gene are SGHNT and YENEEA. This CDR3 comprises 13 residues. J was trimmed by 6 bases and V by 5 bases; bases with no gene match: 5. The variable domain in full, completed from reference TRBV11-3 and TRBJ1-1, reads EAGVVQSPRYKIIEKKQPVAFWCNPISGHNTLYWYLQNLGQGPELLIRYENEEAVDDSQLPKDRFSAERLKGVDSTLKIQPAELGDSAVYLCASSPGGRAEAFFGQGTRLTVV.